This TCR beta chain comes out of a study of blood T cell repertoires in COVID-19. On the study more broadly: Whether acute or convalescent, the COVID-19 samples came from the United States, Italy and Spain. PBMCs, B-cell-depleted T cells, or T cells were the source of the cDNA or gDNA that made up the material.

In the original processing: How many nucleated cells were present was estimated from reference gene primer amplification. TCRdb's copy holds only in-frame clones and misses some; the assay was immunoSEQ multiplex PCR. The DNA gave D and trimming, while V, J and clone size come from that table. The sample lists about 78,000 clones; approximately 88% were seen once. CDR1 SGHNT and CDR2 YENEEA come from the germline V gene. After removal of 1 base from V and 0 bases from J, the junction contained 5 bases not matched to a gene. The CDR3 is 17 residues long. This TCR came from an elderly woman with active or convalescent COVID-19. The chain joins TRBV11-3 to TRBJ2-3; 9 bases are shared with TRBD2. Sequencing was done on a sample of peripheral blood. The CDR3 DNA reads TGTGCCAGCAGCTTAGGGCTAGCGGGACCTAGCACAGATACGCAGTATTTT. As protein: CASSLGLAGPSTDTQYF.